These 14 T cell receptor beta chains came from one sample sequenced in a study of T cell changes during pregnancy in multiple sclerosis (dated by TCRdb to between 2018 and 2021). Library preparation employed the immunoSEQ multiplex PCR assay. What TCRdb holds here is the immuneACCESS table cut down to in-frame rearrangements. Part of the clones is not present; checked against another copy, under half of the missing clones reflect an unresolved V gene, and the others are unexplained. This sample lists about 53,000 clones; 92% were detected once. The ten largest clones take up roughly 0.47% of the sample. Sample: CD4+ T cells from peripheral blood mononuclear cells, taken in the third trimester of pregnancy. These receptor sequences come from a female donor with multiple sclerosis, enrolled in a pregnancy study.

V is TRBV9 and J is TRBJ2-1; TRBD2 matches at 9 bases. The length of the CDR3 is 16 residues. Germline-derived CDR1 and CDR2 are SGDLS and YYNGEE. V dropped 3 bases and J dropped 3; count of bases not matched to a gene: 7. The CDR3, as DNA: TGTGCCAGCAGCGCCCAAGGCGGGGGGGTCTACAATGAGCAGTTCTTC. This gives the protein CASSAQGGGVYNEQFF.

The rearrangement links TRBV5-8 to TRBJ1-1, with TRBD1 matching 9 bases. CDR1 and CDR2 from the germline V gene are SGHTS and YDEGEE. V was pared by 4 bases and J by 5 bases, with 6 bases of the junction left unmatched. CDR3 length: 14 amino acids. CDR3 amino acids: CASSQNGQGTEAFF. The CDR3 DNA is TGTGCCAGCAGCCAAAATGGACAGGGGACTGAAGCTTTCTTT.

In the case of this clone: At one end, the junction sequence differs from germline, possibly due to a read error. This rearrangement joins TRBV6-6 to TRBJ2-7; D possibly corresponds to TRBD2 (6 bases). Germline lookup yields CDR1 MNHNY and CDR2 SVGAGI (reference sequence). The CDR3 is made up of 16 amino acids. CDR3 loop: CASSRLGTGVSHEQYF. CDR3 DNA: TGTGCCAGCAGCCGACTCGGGACGGGGGTCTCCCACGAGCAGTACTTC.

This rearrangement joins TRBV25-1 to TRBJ1-1; no clear D gene. Germline V gene data show CDR1 as MGHDK and CDR2 as SYGVNS. The CDR3 loop spans 14 amino acids. Trimming removed 7 bases at V and 5 bases at J, with 17 bases between. The CDR3 nucleotides are TGTGCCAGCAAGTCGGTGGCGGCAACTACTGAAGCTTTCTTT. Its protein product is CASKSVAATTEAFF.

The chain joins TRBV9 to TRBJ1-2; D call uncertain. CDR1 is SGDLS and CDR2 is YYNGEE in the germline V gene. V shed 4 bases and J shed 5 bases, with 18 bases lying between them. CDR3 length equals 15 residues. CDR3 nucleotide sequence: TGTGCCAGCAGCACTAGCCAGCCCCAGCGATATGGCTACACCTTC. Protein: CASSTSQPQRYGYTF.

The genes are TRBV5-1 and TRBJ1-5; 8 positions match TRBD1. CDR1 is SGHRS, CDR2 YFSETQ, per germline. V lost 3 bases to trimming and J lost 6 bases; unmatched junction nucleotides: 5. This CDR3 has 14 amino acids. The CDR3 protein is CASSSGTGSQPQHF. The CDR3, as DNA: TGCGCCAGCAGCTCCGGGACAGGATCTCAGCCCCAGCATTTT. The full variable domain, in which reference TRBV5-1 and TRBJ1-5 provide the parts outside the CDR3, is KAGVTQTPRYLIKTRGQQVTLSCSPISGHRSVSWYQQTPGQGLQFLFEYFSETQRNKGNFPGRFSGRQFSNSRSEMNVSTLELGDSALYLCASSSGTGSQPQHFGDGTRLSIL.

The chain combines TRBV5-5 with TRBJ2-7; tentative D call: TRBD2 (6 bases). Looked up from germline, CDR1 is SGHKS and CDR2 is YYEKEE (reference sequence). V shed 4 bases and J shed 2 bases, with 16 bases lying between them. There are 15 residues in the CDR3. The CDR3 region is CASSDQAGPAYEQYF. The CDR3 bases are TGTGCCAGCAGCGATCAAGCGGGCCCGGCCTACGAGCAGTACTTC.

The gene calls are TRBV9 and TRBJ1-3; D is unresolved. The germline CDR1 and CDR2 sequences are SGDLS and YYNGEE. The length of the CDR3 is 14 residues. V dropped 3 bases and J dropped 0 bases, with 7 bases sitting between them. Written as DNA, the CDR3 is TGTGCCAGCAGCGCGACAATCTCTGGAAACACCATATATTTT. It yields the protein CASSATISGNTIYF.

The chain carries TRBV5-1 and TRBJ2-1; 7 positions agree with TRBD2. The V gene end was trimmed by 1 base and the J gene end by 5 bases; junction bases not matched to a gene: 3. The CDR3 has 14 residues. Germline V CDR1 and CDR2: SGHRS, YFSETQ. The chain's CDR3 is CASSLIAGNNEQFF. CDR3 in DNA: TGCGCCAGCAGCTTGATAGCGGGCAACAATGAGCAGTTCTTC.

The chain is built from TRBV9 and TRBJ2-6; D call uncertain. The CDR3 sequence is 15 residues long. CDR1 is SGDLS and CDR2 is YYNGEE in the germline V gene. V was pared by 1 base and J by 5 bases, with 10 bases between. This CDR3 reads CASSVQSSWANVLTF. CDR3 nucleotides: TGTGCCAGCAGCGTACAGTCATCCTGGGCCAACGTCCTGACTTTC. The full variable domain, in which reference TRBV9 and TRBJ2-6 provide the parts outside the CDR3, is DSGVTQTPKHLITATGQRVTLRCSPRSGDLSVYWYQQSLDQGLQFLIQYYNGEERAKGNILERFSAQQFPDLHSELNLSSLELGDSALYFCASSVQSSWANVLTFGAGSRLTVL.

V gene TRBV6-6 combines with J gene TRBJ1-4, with D possibly being TRBD1 (6 bases). The CDR3 runs to 15 residues. Germline CDR1 and CDR2: MNHNY and SVGAGI (reference sequence). Trimming removed 6 bases from V and 1 base from J, with 12 bases in between. CDR3 sequence: CASRPPQGTNEKLFF. The CDR3 DNA follows: TGTGCCAGCAGACCACCACAGGGAACTAATGAAAAACTGTTTTTT.

The chain joins TRBV11-3 to TRBJ2-2; TRBD2 agrees at 7 bases. Unmatched junction bases numbered 7, after V lost 3 bases and J lost 3 bases. The germline V gene encodes CDR1 SGHNT and CDR2 YENEEA. The length of the CDR3 is 16 residues. As DNA, the CDR3 is TGTGCCAGCAGCTTTGGGGGGAGGGTTGACACCGGGGAGCTGTTTTTT. As protein: CASSFGGRVDTGELFF.

This sequence joins TRBV5-4 and TRBJ1-2, with a possible D match to TRBD1 (6 bases). The germline CDR1 and CDR2 sequences are SGHNT and YYREEE (reference sequence). V was clipped by 5 bases and J by 4 bases, with 15 bases between them. This CDR3 contains 14 residues. CDR3 bases: TGTGCCAGCAGAGCAGGGGTGGAGAGCTATGGCTACACCTTC. Protein: CASRAGVESYGYTF.

This rearrangement joins TRBV29-1 to TRBJ2-5; D unclear. With 1 base removed from V and 3 bases from J, the gap between germline ends came to 6 bases. The CDR3 runs 12 residues. Germline loops: CDR1 SQVTM, CDR2 ANQGSEA. This chain's CDR3 is CSVEVEEETQYF. The CDR3 DNA reads TGCAGCGTTGAAGTAGAGGAAGAGACCCAGTACTTC.